This TCR beta chain comes out of a study of blood T cell repertoires in COVID-19. Study overall: From the United States, Italy and Spain came samples of acute and convalescent COVID-19.

TCRdb's table, derived via immunoSEQ multiplex PCR, lists solely in-frame clones and lacks some. The table lists about 150,000 clones, 85% to 90% of them singletons. This CDR3 has 14 amino acids. CDR1 and CDR2 from the germline V gene are SGHRS and YFSETQ. V shed 0 bases and J shed 5 bases, with 11 bases lying between them. The source of this sequence is an elderly woman with COVID-19, enrolled during active disease. The genes are TRBV5-1 and TRBJ1-2; the D gene is possibly TRBD1 (5 bases). The sample was peripheral blood. The CDR3 spells CASSLDARTYGYTF. As DNA, the CDR3 is TGCGCCAGCAGCTTGGACGCCAGGACATATGGCTACACCTTC.